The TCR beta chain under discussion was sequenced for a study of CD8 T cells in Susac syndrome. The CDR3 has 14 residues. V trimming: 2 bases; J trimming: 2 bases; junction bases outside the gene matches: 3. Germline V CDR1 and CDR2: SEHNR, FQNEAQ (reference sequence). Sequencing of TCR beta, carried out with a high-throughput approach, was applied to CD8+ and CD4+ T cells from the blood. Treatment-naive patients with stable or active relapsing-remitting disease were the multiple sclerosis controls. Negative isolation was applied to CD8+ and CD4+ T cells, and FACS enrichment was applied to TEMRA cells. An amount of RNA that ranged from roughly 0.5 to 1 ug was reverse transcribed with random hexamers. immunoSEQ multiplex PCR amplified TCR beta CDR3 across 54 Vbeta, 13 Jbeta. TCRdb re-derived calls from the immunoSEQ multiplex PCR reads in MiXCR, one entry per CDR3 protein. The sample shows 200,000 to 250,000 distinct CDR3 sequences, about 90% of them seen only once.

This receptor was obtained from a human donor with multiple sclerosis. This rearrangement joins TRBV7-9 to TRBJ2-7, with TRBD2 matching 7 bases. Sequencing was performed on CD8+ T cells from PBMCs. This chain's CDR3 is CASSLSGAPYEQYF. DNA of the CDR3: TGTGCCAGCAGCTTAAGCGGGGCCCCCTACGAGCAGTACTTC. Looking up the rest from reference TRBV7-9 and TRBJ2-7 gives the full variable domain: DTGVSQNPRHKITKRGQNVTFRCDPISEHNRLYWYRQTLGQGPEFLTYFQNEAQLEKSRLLSDRFSAERPKGSFSTLEIQRTEQGDSAMYLCASSLSGAPYEQYFGPGTRLTVT.